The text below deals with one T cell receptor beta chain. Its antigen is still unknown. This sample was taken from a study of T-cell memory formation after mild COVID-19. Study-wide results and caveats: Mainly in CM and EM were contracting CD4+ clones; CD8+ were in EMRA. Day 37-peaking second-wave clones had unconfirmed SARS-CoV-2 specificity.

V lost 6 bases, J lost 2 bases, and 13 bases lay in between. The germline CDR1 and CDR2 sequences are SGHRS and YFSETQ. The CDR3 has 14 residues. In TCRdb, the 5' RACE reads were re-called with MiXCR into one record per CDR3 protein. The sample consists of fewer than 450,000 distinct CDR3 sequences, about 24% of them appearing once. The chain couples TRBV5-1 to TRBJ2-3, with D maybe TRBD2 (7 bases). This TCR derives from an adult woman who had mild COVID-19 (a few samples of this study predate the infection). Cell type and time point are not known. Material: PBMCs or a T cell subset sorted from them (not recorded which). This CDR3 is CASKGGGNTDTQYF. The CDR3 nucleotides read TGCGCCAGCAAGGGCGGGGGCAACACAGATACGCAGTATTTT.